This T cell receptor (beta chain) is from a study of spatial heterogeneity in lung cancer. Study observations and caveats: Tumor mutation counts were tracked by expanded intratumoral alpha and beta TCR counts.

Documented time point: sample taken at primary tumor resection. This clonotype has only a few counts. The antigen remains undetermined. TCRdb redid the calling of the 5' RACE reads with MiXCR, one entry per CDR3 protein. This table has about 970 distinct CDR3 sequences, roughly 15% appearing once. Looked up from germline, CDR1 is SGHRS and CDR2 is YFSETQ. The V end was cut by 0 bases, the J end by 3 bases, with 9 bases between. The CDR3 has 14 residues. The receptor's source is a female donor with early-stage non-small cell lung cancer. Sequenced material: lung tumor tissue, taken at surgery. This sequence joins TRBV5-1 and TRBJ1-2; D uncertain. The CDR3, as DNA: TGCGCCAGCAGCTTGGCCGGACTTGACTATGGCTACACCTTC. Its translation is CASSLAGLDYGYTF.